This TCR beta chain was recovered during a study of early stage breast cancer tumors. The CDR3 loop spans 15 amino acids. V trimming: 5 bases; J trimming: 10 bases; junction bases outside the gene matches: 8. Germline CDR1 is MNHNY and CDR2 is SVGAGI (reference sequence). Whole-study results and caveats: Blood repertoires resembled normal breast more than tumor.

This clone was picked up a small number of times. Its specificity is unknown. Using immunoSEQ multiplex PCR, the repertoire was profiled, and TCRdb retains in-frame clones only, with some absent. The sample consists of about 72,000 clones, more than 60% of them appearing once. Sequencing was done on a sample of blood. This rearrangement joins TRBV6-6 to TRBJ1-6, with TRBD1 matching over 10 bases. The TCR comes from a person between 55 and 69 years old with breast cancer. CDR3 sequence reads: CASSTRTGGGSPLHF. CDR3 nucleotide sequence: TGTGCCAGCAGTACAAGGACAGGGGGTGGGTCACCCCTCCACTTT.